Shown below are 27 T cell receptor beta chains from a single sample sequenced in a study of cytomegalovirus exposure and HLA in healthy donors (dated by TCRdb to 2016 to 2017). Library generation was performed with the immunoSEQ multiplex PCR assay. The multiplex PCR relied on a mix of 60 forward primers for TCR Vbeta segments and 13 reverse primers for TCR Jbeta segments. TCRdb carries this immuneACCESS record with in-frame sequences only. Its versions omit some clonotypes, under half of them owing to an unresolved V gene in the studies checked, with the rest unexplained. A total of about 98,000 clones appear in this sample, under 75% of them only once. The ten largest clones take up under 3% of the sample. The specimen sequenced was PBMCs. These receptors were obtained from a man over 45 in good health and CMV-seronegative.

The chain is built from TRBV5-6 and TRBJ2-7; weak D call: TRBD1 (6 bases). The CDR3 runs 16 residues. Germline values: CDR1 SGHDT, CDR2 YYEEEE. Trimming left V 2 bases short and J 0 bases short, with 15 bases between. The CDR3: CASSLQGISYSYEQYF. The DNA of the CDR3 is TGTGCCAGCAGCTTACAGGGTATTTCGTACTCCTACGAGCAGTACTTC.

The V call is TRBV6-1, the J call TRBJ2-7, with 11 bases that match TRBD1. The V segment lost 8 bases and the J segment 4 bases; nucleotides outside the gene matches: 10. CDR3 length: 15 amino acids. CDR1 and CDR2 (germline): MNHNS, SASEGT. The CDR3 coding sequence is TGTGCCAGCTCCCAGGTAGGGACAGGGGGTTACGAGCAGTACTTC. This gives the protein CASSQVGTGGYEQYF.

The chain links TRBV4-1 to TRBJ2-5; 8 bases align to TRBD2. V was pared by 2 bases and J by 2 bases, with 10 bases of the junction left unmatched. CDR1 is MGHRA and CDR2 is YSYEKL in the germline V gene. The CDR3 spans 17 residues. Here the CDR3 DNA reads TGCGCCAGCAGCCAACCAGAGCGGGGGCCAGAACAAGAGACCCAGTACTTC. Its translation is CASSQPERGPEQETQYF.

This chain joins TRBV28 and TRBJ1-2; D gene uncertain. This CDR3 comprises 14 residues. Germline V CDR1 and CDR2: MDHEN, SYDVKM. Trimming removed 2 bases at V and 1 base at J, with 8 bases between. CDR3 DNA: TGTGCCAGCAGTTTAGCTGCCGGTAACTATGGCTACACCTTC. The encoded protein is CASSLAAGNYGYTF.

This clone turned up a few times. For the CDR3, the DNA is TGCGCCAGCAGGGCTCTAGCGGGGGACCAAGAGACCCAGTACTTC. Encoded protein: CASRALAGDQETQYF. V and J are TRBV5-1 and TRBJ2-5, with 10 bases that match TRBD2. In germline, CDR1 is SGHRS, CDR2 YFSETQ. V shed 5 bases, J shed 0 bases, and the junction held 4 bases outside the gene matches. CDR3 length equals 15 residues.

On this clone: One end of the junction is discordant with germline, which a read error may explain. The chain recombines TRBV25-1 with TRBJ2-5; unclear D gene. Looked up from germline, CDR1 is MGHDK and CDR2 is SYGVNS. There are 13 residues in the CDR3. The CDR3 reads CARSVAVQETQYF. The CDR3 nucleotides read TGTGCCCGCAGCGTCGCGGTCCAAGAGACCCAGTACTTC.

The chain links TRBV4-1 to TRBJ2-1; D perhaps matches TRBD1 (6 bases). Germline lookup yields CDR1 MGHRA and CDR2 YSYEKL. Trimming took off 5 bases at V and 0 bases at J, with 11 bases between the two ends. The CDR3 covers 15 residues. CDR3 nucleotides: TGCGCCAGCAGCTCCGACAGGAGCTCCTACAATGAGCAGTTCTTC. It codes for CASSSDRSSYNEQFF.

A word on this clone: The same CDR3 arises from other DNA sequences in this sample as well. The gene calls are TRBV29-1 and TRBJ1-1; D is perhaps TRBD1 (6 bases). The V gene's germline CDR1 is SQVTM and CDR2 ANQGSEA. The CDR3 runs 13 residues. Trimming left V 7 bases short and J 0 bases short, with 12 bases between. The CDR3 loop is CSGTGHLNTEAFF. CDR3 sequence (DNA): TGCAGCGGAACGGGACACCTGAACACTGAAGCTTTCTTT.

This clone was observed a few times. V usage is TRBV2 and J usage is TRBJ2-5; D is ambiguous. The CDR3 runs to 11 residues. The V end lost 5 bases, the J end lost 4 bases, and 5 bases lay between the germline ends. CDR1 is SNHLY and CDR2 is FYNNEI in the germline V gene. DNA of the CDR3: TGTGCCAGCAGTATAATAGAGACCCAGTACTTC. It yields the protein CASSIIETQYF.

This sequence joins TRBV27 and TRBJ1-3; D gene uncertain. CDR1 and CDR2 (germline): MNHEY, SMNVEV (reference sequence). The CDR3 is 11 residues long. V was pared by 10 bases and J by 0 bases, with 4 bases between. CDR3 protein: CAIYSGNTIYF. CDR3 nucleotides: TGTGCCATCTACTCTGGAAACACCATATATTTT.

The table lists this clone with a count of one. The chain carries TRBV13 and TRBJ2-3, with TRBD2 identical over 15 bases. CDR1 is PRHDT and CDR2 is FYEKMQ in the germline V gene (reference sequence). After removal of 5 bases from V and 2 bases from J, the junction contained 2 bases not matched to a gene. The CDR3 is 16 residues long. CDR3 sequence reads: CASSGTSGGYTDTQYF. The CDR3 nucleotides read TGTGCCAGCAGCGGGACTAGCGGGGGGTACACAGATACGCAGTATTTT.

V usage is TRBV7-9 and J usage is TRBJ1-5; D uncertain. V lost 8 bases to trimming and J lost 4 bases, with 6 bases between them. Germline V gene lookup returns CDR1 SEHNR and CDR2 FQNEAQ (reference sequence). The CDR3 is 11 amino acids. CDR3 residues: CASGNNQPQHF. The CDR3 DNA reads TGTGCCAGCGGCAATAATCAGCCCCAGCATTTT.

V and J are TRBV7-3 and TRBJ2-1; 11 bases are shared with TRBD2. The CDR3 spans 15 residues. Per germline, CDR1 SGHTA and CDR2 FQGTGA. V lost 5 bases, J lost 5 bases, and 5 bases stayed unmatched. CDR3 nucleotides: TGTGCCAGCAGCCGTAGCGGGAGGGGAGACAATGAGCAGTTCTTC. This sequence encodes CASSRSGRGDNEQFF.

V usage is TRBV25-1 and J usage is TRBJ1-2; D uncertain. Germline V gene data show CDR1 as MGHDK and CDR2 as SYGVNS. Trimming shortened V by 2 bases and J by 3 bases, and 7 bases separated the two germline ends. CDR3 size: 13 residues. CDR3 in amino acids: CASSEPGYYGYTF. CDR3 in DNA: TGTGCCAGCAGTGAACCAGGATACTATGGCTACACCTTC.

The CDR3 coding sequence is TGTGCCAGCGTAGCGGGATCTCCCAGCTCCTACAATGAGCAGTTCTTC. It encodes CASVAGSPSSYNEQFF. The V gene is TRBV5-5, the J gene TRBJ2-1; 8 nucleotides match TRBD2. Germline CDR1 SGHKS, CDR2 YYEKEE (reference sequence). This CDR3 contains 16 residues. V dropped 7 bases and J dropped 0; count of bases not matched to a gene: 9.

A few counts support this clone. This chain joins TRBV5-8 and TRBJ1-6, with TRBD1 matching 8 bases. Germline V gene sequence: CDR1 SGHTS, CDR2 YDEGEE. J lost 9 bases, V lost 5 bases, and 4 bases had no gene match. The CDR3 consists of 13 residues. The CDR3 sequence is CASSQGAGSPLHF. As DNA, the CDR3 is TGTGCCAGCAGTCAGGGGGCAGGTTCACCCCTCCACTTT.

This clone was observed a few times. The CDR3 here is CASSPSGRPWEQYF. CDR3 in DNA: TGTGCCAGCAGTCCCAGCGGGAGGCCCTGGGAGCAGTACTTC. The chain combines TRBV7-9 with TRBJ2-7; 9 positions agree with TRBD2. V shed 6 bases, J shed 7 bases, and the junction held 10 bases outside the gene matches. This CDR3 has 14 residues. CDR1 and CDR2 from the germline V gene are SEHNR and FQNEAQ (reference sequence).

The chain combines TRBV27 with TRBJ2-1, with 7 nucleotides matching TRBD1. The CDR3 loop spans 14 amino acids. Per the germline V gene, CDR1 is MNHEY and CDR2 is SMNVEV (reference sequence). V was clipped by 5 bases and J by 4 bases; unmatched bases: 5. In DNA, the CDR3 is TGTGCCAGCAGTCCCGGGACAGAGTACAATGAGCAGTTCTTC. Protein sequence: CASSPGTEYNEQFF.

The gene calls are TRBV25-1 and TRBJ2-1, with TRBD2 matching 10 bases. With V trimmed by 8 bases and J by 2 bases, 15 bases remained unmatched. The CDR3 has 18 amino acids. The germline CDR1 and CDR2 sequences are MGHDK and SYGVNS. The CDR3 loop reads CASGEPRSSGRTYNEQFF. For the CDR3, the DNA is TGTGCCAGCGGCGAACCCCGGAGTAGCGGGAGGACCTACAATGAGCAGTTCTTC.

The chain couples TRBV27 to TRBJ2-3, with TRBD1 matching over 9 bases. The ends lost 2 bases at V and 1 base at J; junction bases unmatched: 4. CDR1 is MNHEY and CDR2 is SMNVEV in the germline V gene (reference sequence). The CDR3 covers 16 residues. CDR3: CASSLRRTGGTDTQYF. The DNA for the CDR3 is TGTGCCAGCAGTTTACGGAGGACAGGGGGCACAGATACGCAGTATTTT.

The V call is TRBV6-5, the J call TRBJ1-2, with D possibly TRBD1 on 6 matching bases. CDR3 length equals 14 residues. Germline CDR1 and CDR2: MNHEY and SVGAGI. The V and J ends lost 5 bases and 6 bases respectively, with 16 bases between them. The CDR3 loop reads CASSQLRGGNGYTF. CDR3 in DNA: TGTGCCAGCAGTCAATTGAGGGGGGGCAATGGCTACACCTTC.

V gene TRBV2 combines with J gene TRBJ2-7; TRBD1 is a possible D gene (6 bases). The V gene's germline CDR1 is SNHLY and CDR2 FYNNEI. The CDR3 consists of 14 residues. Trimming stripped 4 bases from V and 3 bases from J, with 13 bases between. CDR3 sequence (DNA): TGTGCCAGCAGTGCAGGGGTCGGAAACTACGAGCAGTACTTC. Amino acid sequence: CASSAGVGNYEQYF.

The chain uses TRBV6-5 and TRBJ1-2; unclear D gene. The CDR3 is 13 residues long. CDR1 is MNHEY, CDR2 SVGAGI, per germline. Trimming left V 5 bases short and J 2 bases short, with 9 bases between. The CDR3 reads CASSGPWNYGYTF. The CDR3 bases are TGTGCCAGCAGTGGGCCGTGGAACTATGGCTACACCTTC.

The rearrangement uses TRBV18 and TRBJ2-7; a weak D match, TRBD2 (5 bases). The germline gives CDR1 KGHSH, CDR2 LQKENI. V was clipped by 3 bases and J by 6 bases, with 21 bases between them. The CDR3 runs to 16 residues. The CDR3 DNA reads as TGTGCCAGCTCACCCTCTGCGGCAGCGGCCGCCCTCGAGCAGTACTTC. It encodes CASSPSAAAAALEQYF.

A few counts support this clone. The DNA of the CDR3 is TGTGCCATCAGTGGAGATAACTATGGCTACACCTTC. It encodes CAISGDNYGYTF. The chain employs TRBV10-3 and TRBJ1-2, with D unclear. The V end lost 4 bases, the J end lost 1 base, and 4 bases lay between the germline ends. The V gene's germline CDR1 is ENHRY and CDR2 SYGVKD. The length of the CDR3 is 12 residues.

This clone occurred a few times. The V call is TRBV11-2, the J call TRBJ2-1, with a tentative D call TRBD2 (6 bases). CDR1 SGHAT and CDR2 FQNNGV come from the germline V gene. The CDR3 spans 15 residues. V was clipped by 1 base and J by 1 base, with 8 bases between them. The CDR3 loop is CASSLGDWSYNEQFF. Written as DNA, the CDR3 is TGTGCCAGCAGCTTAGGGGACTGGTCCTACAATGAGCAGTTCTTC.

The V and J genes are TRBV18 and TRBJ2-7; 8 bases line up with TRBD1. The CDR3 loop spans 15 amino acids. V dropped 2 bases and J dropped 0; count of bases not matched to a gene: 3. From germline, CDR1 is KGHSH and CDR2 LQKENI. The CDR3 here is CASSPGQGLSYEQYF. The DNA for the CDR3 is TGTGCCAGCTCACCAGGACAGGGACTCTCCTACGAGCAGTACTTC.